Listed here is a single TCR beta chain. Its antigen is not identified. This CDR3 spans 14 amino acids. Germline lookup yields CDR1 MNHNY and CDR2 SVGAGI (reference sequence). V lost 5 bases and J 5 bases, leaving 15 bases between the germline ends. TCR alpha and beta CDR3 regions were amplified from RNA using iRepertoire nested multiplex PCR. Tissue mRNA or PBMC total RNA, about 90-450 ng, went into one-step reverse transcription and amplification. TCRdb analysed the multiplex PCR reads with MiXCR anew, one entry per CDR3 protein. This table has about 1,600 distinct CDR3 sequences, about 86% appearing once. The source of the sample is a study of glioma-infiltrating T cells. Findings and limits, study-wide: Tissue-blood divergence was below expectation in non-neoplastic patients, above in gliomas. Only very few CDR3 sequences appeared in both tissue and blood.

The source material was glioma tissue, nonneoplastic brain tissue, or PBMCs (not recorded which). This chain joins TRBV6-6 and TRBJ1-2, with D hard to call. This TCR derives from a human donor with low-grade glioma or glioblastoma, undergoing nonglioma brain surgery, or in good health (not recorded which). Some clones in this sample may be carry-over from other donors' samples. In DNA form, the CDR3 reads TGTGCCAGCAGTGACGCCCTAGAGGTATATGGCTACACCTTC. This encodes CASSDALEVYGYTF.